Shown below are 7 T cell receptor beta chains from a single sample sequenced in a study of PD-1 blockade in classical Hodgkin lymphoma. Each and every patient relapsed after autologous stem cell transplantation, and patients got differing brentuximab vedotin exposure. Sequencing was performed with immunoSEQ multiplex PCR; in TCRdb, only in-frame clones are kept and a portion is missing. Among approximately 84,000 clones, under 90% were seen once, and the ten largest hold 22%. This specimen was peripheral blood mononuclear cells (PBMCs), taken at baseline. The receptors were gathered from a human donor with classical Hodgkin lymphoma.

The table lists this clone with a few counts. The junction does not match germline at one end; this may be a read error. The CDR3 protein is CASSSWGPQETQYF. DNA of the CDR3: TGTGCCAGCAGCTCCTGGGGGCCCCAAGAGACCCAGTACTTC. V and J are TRBV10-2 and TRBJ2-5; possibly TRBD1 for D (6 bases). The CDR3 has 14 amino acids. Germline-derived CDR1 and CDR2 are WSHSY and SAAADI.

J is TRBJ1-5 and V is TRBV19; 7 positions agree with TRBD1. Per germline, CDR1 LNHDA and CDR2 SQIVND (reference sequence). J was trimmed by 0 bases and V by 6 bases; bases with no gene match: 17. CDR3 length equals 19 residues. CDR3 nucleotides: TGTGCCAGTAGCAAAATTCCTGACAGGGACGATTATAGCAATCAGCCCCAGCATTTT. It yields the protein CASSKIPDRDDYSNQPQHF.

V and J are TRBV27 and TRBJ2-1, with D possibly TRBD2 on 6 matching bases. The ends were cut back, 8 bases at V and 6 bases at J, with 20 bases in the middle. CDR1 and CDR2 (germline): MNHEY, SMNVEV (reference sequence). This CDR3 comprises 15 residues. In DNA, the CDR3 is TGTGCCAGCTCCCTTGGGGGGAATGCGGGCAATGAGCAGTTCTTC. It translates to CASSLGGNAGNEQFF.

The chain uses TRBV30 and TRBJ1-1; unclear D gene. The CDR3 length is 13 residues. Per germline, CDR1 GTSNPN and CDR2 SVGIG (reference sequence). The germline V and J ends were trimmed by 0 bases and 5 bases, with 10 bases remaining between them. The CDR3 nucleotides are TGTGCCTGGAGTGTAAATTGGAAGACTGAAGCTTTCTTT. Amino acids: CAWSVNWKTEAFF.

This clone was seen once. V and J are TRBV2 and TRBJ2-7; the D gene is possibly TRBD2 (6 bases). CDR3 length: 12 amino acids. V shed 4 bases and J shed 6 bases, with 10 bases lying between them. The germline gives CDR1 SNHLY, CDR2 FYNNEI. The CDR3 here is CASSVQGGEQYF. CDR3 in DNA: TGTGCCAGCAGTGTCCAGGGAGGCGAGCAGTACTTC.

A few counts support this clone. In DNA, the CDR3 is TGTGCCAGCAGCCATTACGGGGGAGACACAGATACGCAGTATTTT. Translation gives CASSHYGGDTDTQYF. The rearrangement links TRBV4-2 to TRBJ2-3, with a weak D call TRBD2 (6 bases). The V and J ends lost 3 bases and 2 bases respectively, with 12 bases between them. Per germline, CDR1 LGHNA and CDR2 YNFKEQ. The CDR3 covers 15 residues.

The rearrangement uses TRBV27 and TRBJ1-1, with D uncertain. CDR3 length equals 14 residues. The germline V and J ends were trimmed by 4 bases and 1 base, with 10 bases remaining between them. CDR1 and CDR2 (germline): MNHEY, SMNVEV (reference sequence). The CDR3 DNA sequence: TGTGCCAGCAGTTCCCCGACGGGGAACACTGAAGCTTTCTTT. This sequence encodes CASSSPTGNTEAFF.